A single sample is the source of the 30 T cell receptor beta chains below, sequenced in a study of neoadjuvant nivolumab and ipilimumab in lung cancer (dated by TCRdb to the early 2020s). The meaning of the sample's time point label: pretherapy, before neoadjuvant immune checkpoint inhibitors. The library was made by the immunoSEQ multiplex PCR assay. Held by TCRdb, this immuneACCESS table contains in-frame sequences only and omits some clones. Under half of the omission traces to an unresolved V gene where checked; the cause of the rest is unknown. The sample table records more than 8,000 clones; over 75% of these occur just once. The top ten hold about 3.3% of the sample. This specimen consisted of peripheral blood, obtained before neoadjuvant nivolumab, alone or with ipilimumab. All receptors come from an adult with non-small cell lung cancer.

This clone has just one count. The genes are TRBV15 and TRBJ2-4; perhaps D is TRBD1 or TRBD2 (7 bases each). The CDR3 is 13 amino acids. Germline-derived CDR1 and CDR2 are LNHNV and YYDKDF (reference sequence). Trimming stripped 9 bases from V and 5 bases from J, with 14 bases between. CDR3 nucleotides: TGTGCCACTCAGGGGAGGGGGCAAAACATTCAGTACTTC. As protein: CATQGRGQNIQYF.

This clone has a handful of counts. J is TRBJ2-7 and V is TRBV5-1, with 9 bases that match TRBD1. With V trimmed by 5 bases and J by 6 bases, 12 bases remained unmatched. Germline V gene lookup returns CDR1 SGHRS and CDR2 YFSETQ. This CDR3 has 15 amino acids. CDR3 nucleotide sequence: TGCGCCAGCAGGTATTCAGACAGGGGGACCCCCGAGCAGTACTTC. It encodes CASRYSDRGTPEQYF.

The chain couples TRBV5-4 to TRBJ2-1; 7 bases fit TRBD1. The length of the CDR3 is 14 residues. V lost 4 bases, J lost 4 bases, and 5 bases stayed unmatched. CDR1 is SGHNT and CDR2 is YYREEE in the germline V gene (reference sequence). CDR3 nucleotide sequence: TGTGCCAGCAGCGGCCGGGACAGTTACAATGAGCAGTTCTTC. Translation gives CASSGRDSYNEQFF. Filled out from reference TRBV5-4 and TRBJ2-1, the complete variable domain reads ETGVTQSPTHLIKTRGQQVTLRCSSQSGHNTVSWYQQALGQGPQFIFQYYREEENGRGNFPPRFSGLQFPNYSSELNVNALELDDSALYLCASSGRDSYNEQFFGPGTRLTVL.

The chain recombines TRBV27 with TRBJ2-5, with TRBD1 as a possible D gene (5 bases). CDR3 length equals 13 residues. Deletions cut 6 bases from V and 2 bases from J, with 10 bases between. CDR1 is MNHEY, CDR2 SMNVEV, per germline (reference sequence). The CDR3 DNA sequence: TGTGCCAGCAGAGGGGCAGGGCAAGAGACCCAGTACTTC. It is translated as CASRGAGQETQYF.

CDR3 coding DNA: TGTGCCAGCAGTTTACGCTACGAGCAGTACTTC. Amino acid sequence: CASSLRYEQYF. The chain uses TRBV28 and TRBJ2-7, with D unresolved. The CDR3 is 11 residues long. The germline V gene encodes CDR1 MDHEN and CDR2 SYDVKM. V was shortened by 2 bases and J by 3 bases, with 2 bases between the two germline ends.

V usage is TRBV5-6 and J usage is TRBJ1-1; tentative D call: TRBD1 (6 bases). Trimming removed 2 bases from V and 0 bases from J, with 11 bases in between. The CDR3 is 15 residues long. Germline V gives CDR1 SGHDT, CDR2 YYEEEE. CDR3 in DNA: TGTGCCAGCAGCTTCTACGACAGGATGAACACTGAAGCTTTCTTT. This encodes CASSFYDRMNTEAFF.

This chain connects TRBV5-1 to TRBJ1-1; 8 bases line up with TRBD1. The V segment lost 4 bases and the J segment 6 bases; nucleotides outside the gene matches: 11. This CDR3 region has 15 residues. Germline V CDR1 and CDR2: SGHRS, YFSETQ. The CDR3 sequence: CASSKGNDRGPEAFF. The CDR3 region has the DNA TGCGCCAGCAGCAAGGGCAATGACAGGGGTCCTGAAGCTTTCTTT.

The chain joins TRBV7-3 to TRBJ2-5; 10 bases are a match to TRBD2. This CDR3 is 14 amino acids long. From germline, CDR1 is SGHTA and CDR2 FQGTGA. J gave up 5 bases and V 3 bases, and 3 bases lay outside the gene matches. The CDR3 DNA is TGTGCCAGCAGCTTTTCTAGCGGGAGTGAGACCCAGTACTTC. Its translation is CASSFSSGSETQYF.

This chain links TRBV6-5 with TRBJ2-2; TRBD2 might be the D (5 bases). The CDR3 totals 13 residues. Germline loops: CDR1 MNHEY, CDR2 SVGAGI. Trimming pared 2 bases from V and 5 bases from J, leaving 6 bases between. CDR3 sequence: CASSYRETGELFF. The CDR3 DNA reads TGTGCCAGCAGTTACAGGGAGACCGGGGAGCTGTTTTTT.

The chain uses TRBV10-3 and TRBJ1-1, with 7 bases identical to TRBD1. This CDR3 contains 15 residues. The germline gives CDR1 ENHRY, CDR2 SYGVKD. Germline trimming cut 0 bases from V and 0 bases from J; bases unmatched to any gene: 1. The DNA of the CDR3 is TGTGCCATCAGTGAGTCGGGACAGCTGAACACTGAAGCTTTCTTT. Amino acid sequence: CAISESGQLNTEAFF.

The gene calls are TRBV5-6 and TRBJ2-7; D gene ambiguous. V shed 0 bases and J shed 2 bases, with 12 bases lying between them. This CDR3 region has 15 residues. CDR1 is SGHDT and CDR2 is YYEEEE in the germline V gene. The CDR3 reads CASSLVLPGAYEQYF. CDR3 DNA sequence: TGTGCCAGCAGCTTGGTTCTCCCGGGCGCCTACGAGCAGTACTTC.

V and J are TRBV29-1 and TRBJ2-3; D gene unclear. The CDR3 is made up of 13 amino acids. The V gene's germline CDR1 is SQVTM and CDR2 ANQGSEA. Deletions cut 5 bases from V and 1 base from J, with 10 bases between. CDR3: CSVQRSGTDTQYF. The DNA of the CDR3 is TGCAGCGTTCAGCGCAGTGGCACAGATACGCAGTATTTT.

Written as DNA, the CDR3 is TGTGCCAGCAGTCGAGGTGGTGGTCGGTCCCTGTCCGGGGAGCTGTTTTTT. Translation gives CASSRGGGRSLSGELFF. V is TRBV7-2 and J is TRBJ2-2, with D uncertain. V lost 6 bases to trimming and J lost 6 bases, with 23 bases between them. CDR3 length equals 17 residues. Germline V gene sequence: CDR1 SGHTA, CDR2 FQGNSA.

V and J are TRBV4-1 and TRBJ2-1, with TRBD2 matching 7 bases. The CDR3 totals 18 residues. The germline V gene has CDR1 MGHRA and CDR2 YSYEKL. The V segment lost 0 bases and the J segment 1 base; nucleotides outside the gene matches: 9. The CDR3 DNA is TGCGCCAGCAGCCAAGATGTTCGAGCGGGAAGATCCTACAATGAGCAGTTCTTC. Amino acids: CASSQDVRAGRSYNEQFF.

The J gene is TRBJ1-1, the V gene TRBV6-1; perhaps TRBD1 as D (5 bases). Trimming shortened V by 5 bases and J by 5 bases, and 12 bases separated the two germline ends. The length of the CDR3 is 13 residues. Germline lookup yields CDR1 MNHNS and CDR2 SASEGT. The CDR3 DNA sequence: TGTGCCAGCAGTAAGGGTCAGGGAACTGAAGCTTTCTTT. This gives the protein CASSKGQGTEAFF.

Here the CDR3 DNA reads TGTGCCAGCAGCCCCTGGGACAGGGCCTCGACTAGCATCCATGAGCAGTTCTTC. Its translation: CASSPWDRASTSIHEQFF. The V call is TRBV7-3, the J call TRBJ2-1; 9 bases map to TRBD1. Germline CDR1 and CDR2: SGHTA and FQGTGA. V shed 5 bases and J 8 bases; nucleotides not matched to a gene: 19. The CDR3 is 18 residues long. Using reference TRBV7-3 and TRBJ2-1 for the parts outside the CDR3, the full variable domain is GAGVSQTPSNKVTEKGKYVELRCDPISGHTALYWYRQSLGQGPEFLIYFQGTGAADDSGLPNDRFFAVRPEGSVSTLKIQRTERGDSAVYLCASSPWDRASTSIHEQFFGPGTRLTVL.

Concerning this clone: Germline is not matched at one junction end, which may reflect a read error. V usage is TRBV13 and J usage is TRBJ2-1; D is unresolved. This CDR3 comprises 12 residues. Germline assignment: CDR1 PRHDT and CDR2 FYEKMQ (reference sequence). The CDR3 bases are TGTGCCAGCAGATTAGTAGGGCATGAGCAGTTCTTC. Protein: CASRLVGHEQFF.

The CDR3 nucleotides read TGTGCCAGCAGCCCGTGGGGAGGCTATGGCTACACCTTC. It is translated as CASSPWGGYGYTF. The chain combines TRBV7-9 with TRBJ1-2; D uncertain. V dropped 5 bases and J dropped 4 bases, with 11 bases sitting between them. This CDR3 has 13 residues. CDR1 SEHNR and CDR2 FQNEAQ come from the germline V gene (reference sequence).

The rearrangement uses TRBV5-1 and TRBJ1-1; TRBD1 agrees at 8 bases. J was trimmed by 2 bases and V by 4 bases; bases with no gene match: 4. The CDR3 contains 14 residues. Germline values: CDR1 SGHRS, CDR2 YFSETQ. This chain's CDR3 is CASSTGQGNTEAFF. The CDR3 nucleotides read TGCGCCAGCAGCACCGGACAGGGAAACACTGAAGCTTTCTTT.

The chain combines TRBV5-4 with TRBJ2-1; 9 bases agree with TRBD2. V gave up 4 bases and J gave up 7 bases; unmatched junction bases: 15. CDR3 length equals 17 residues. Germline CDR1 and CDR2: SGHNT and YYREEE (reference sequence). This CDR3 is CASSPFGGLAGLNEQFF. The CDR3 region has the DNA TGTGCCAGCAGCCCTTTCGGGGGGCTAGCGGGATTGAATGAGCAGTTCTTC.

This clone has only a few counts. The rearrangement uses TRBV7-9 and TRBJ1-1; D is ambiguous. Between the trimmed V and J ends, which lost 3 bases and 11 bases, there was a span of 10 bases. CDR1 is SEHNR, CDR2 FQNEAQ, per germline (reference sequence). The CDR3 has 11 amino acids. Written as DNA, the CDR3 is TGTGCCAGCAGCTTCGATAGGGTGGCTTTCTTT. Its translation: CASSFDRVAFF.

The CDR3 nucleotides read TGCGCCAGCAGCTTGCCCGGGAACCCCTACAATGAGCAGTTCTTC. Its protein product is CASSLPGNPYNEQFF. This chain links TRBV5-1 with TRBJ2-1; possible D gene TRBD2, 5 bases. The CDR3 contains 15 residues. CDR1 SGHRS and CDR2 YFSETQ come from the germline V gene. Trimming left V 1 base short and J 2 bases short, with 10 bases between.

The CDR3, as DNA: TGTGCCAGTCGTCGGGCCCTCAGGGAGACCCAGTACTTC. Its translation is CASRRALRETQYF. V usage is TRBV19 and J usage is TRBJ2-5; D ambiguous. The CDR3 consists of 13 residues. CDR1 LNHDA and CDR2 SQIVND come from the germline V gene (reference sequence). V dropped 8 bases and J dropped 5 bases, with 15 bases sitting between them.

CDR3 nucleotide sequence: TGCACCACGCTGGGGGGGGCGTCGGAGCAGTTCTTC. This gives the protein CTTLGGASEQFF. The chain employs TRBV29-1 and TRBJ2-1, with D possibly being TRBD2 (7 bases). The CDR3 consists of 12 residues. CDR1 and CDR2 from the germline V gene are SQVTM and ANQGSEA.

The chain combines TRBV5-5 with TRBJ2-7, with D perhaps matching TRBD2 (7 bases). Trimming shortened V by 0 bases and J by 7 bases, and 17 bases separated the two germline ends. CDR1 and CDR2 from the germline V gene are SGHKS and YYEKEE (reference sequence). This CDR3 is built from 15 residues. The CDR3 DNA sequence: TGTGCCAGCAGCTTGGGGGGGGGCGGTCTTCAGGAGCAGTACTTC. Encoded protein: CASSLGGGGLQEQYF.

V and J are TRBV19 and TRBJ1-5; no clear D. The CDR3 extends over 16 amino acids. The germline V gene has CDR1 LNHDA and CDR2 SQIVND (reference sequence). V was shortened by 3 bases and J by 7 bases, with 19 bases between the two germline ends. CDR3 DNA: TGTGCCAGTAGTATGGCGGCCAGGTTAGGTTTCCAGCCCCAGCATTTT. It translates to CASSMAARLGFQPQHF.

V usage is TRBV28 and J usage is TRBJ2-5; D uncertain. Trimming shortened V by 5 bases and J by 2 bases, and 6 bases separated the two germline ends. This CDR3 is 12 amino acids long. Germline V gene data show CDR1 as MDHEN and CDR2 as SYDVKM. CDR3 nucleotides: TGTGCCAGCAGTATGGGGCAAGAGACCCAGTACTTC. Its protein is CASSMGQETQYF.

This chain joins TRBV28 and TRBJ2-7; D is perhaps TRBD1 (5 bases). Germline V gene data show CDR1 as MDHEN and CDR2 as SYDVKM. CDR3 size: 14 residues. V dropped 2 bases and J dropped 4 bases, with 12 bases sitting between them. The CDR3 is CASSLLAGMYEQYF. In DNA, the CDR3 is TGTGCCAGCAGTTTACTGGCAGGGATGTACGAGCAGTACTTC.

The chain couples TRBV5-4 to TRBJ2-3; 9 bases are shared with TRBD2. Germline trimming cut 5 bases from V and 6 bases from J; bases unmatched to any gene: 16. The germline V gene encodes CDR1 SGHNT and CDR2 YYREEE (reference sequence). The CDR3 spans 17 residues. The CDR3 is CASSFGGSGRSGDTQYF. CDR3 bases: TGTGCCAGCAGTTTCGGAGGAAGCGGGAGGTCTGGGGATACGCAGTATTTT.

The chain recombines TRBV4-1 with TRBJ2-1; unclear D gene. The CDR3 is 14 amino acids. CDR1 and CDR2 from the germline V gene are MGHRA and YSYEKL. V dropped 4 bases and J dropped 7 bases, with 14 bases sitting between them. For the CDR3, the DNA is TGCGCCAGCAGCCCTGCCCCTTTAGCAAATGAGCAGTTCTTC. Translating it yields CASSPAPLANEQFF.